The rows below give T cell receptor beta chains drawn from one sample of a study of blood T cell repertoires in COVID-19. Profiled with immunoSEQ multiplex PCR; TCRdb holds only in-frame clones, not every one. Counted here are fewer than 200,000 clones, more than 70% occurring once; the ten biggest clones make up about 3.6%. Material: PBMCs or T cells enriched from blood (not recorded which). Every receptor here comes from a woman aged 50 to 60 in a cohort exposed to, infected with or recovered from COVID-19 (not recorded which). CDR3s include the opening cysteine and the closing phenylalanine or tryptophan. A D gene is named only where the DNA matches it firmly. For some rows the clone size is stated as once, few or many, or as a class when expanded; others skip it.

abundance: .
j_gene: TRBJ1-1
v_gene: TRBV19
d_gene: TRBD1
CDR3nt: TGTGCCAGTAGTTCTCGAGGGGGCCACACTGAAGCTTTCTTT
CDR3aa: CASSSRGGHTEAFF

abundance: once
j_gene: TRBJ1-4
v_gene: TRBV18
d_gene: .
CDR3nt: TGTGCCAGCTCACCAAACTTTGCAACTAATGAAAAACTGTTTTTT
CDR3aa: CASSPNFATNEKLFF

abundance: .
j_gene: TRBJ1-6
v_gene: TRBV2
d_gene: TRBD1
CDR3nt: TGTGCCAGCAGGGAACAGGGGTACCATAATTCACCCCTCCACTTT
CDR3aa: CASREQGYHNSPLHF

abundance: once
j_gene: TRBJ2-7
v_gene: TRBV28
d_gene: .
CDR3nt: TGTGCCAGCAGTTTCCGCTTGATCGGGGAAGGGCAGTACTTC
CDR3aa: CASSFRLIGEGQYF

abundance: once
j_gene: TRBJ2-5
v_gene: TRBV9
d_gene: TRBD1
CDR3nt: TGTGCCAGCAGCGTAGAAGCGGAGGGGGACAGGCGGACCCAGTACTTC
CDR3aa: CASSVEAEGDRRTQYF

abundance: .
j_gene: TRBJ1-3
v_gene: TRBV19
d_gene: .
CDR3nt: TGTGCCAGTAGTATTAACGGGAACACTGGAAACACCATATATTTT
CDR3aa: CASSINGNTGNTIYF

abundance: .
j_gene: TRBJ1-1
v_gene: TRBV25-1
d_gene: TRBD1
CDR3nt: TGTGCCAGCAGCCCCAACAGGGGGGGCACTGAAGCTTTCTTT
CDR3aa: CASSPNRGGTEAFF

abundance: once
j_gene: TRBJ1-2
v_gene: TRBV5-1
d_gene: TRBD1
CDR3nt: TGCGCCAGCAGCCCTAGGGACAGGGGTGTTTACACCTTC
CDR3aa: CASSPRDRGVYTF

abundance: .
j_gene: TRBJ1-2
v_gene: TRBV28
d_gene: .
CDR3nt: TGTGCCAGCAGTCCTAAGAGGGCAAACTATGGCTACACCTTC
CDR3aa: CASSPKRANYGYTF

abundance: once
j_gene: TRBJ2-1
v_gene: TRBV5-1
d_gene: TRBD2
CDR3nt: TGCGCCAGCAGCTCCCGGGGGGAGGGCCGGTCCTACAATGAGCAGTTCTTC
CDR3aa: CASSSRGEGRSYNEQFF

abundance: .
j_gene: TRBJ1-2
v_gene: TRBV7-6
d_gene: .
CDR3nt: TGTGCCAGCAGCTTAGGTGCACAGACTAACTATGGCTACACCTTC
CDR3aa: CASSLGAQTNYGYTF

abundance: .
j_gene: TRBJ2-7
v_gene: TRBV27
d_gene: TRBD1
CDR3nt: TGTGCCAGCAGTTCCGACAGGGTAGGAGAGCAGTACTTC
CDR3aa: CASSSDRVGEQYF

abundance: .
j_gene: TRBJ2-7
v_gene: TRBV19
d_gene: TRBD1
CDR3nt: TGTGCCAGTAGTCTACAGACCGGGACAGCCTACGAGCAGTACTTC
CDR3aa: CASSLQTGTAYEQYF

abundance: .
j_gene: TRBJ1-1
v_gene: TRBV19
d_gene: TRBD1
CDR3nt: TGTGCCAGTAGTCATCGTCCCGGGACAGGAAACACTGAAGCTTTCTTT
CDR3aa: CASSHRPGTGNTEAFF

abundance: .
j_gene: TRBJ2-7
v_gene: TRBV4-1
d_gene: .
CDR3nt: TGCGCCAGCAGCCTTCGCGACAGTTACTACGAGCAGTACTTC
CDR3aa: CASSLRDSYYEQYF

abundance: .
j_gene: TRBJ1-1
v_gene: TRBV29-1
d_gene: .
CDR3nt: TGCAGCGTTGAATCACAGTCCATGAACACTGAAGCTTTCTTT
CDR3aa: CSVESQSMNTEAFF

abundance: .
j_gene: TRBJ1-3
v_gene: TRBV6-1
d_gene: .
CDR3nt: TGTGCCAGCAGTGAAGTCTCTAGCTCTGGAAACACCATATATTTT
CDR3aa: CASSEVSSSGNTIYF

abundance: .
j_gene: TRBJ2-2
v_gene: TRBV19
d_gene: .
CDR3nt: TGTGCCAGTAGTATTTTCTCAGGGGAGGGCACCGGGGAGCTGTTTTTT
CDR3aa: CASSIFSGEGTGELFF

abundance: .
j_gene: TRBJ1-1
v_gene: TRBV5-8
d_gene: .
CDR3nt: TGTGCCAGCAGCTTGGGAGGGGGTAGTTCTGAAGCTTTCTTT
CDR3aa: CASSLGGGSSEAFF

abundance: .
j_gene: TRBJ1-4
v_gene: TRBV2
d_gene: .
CDR3nt: TGTGCCAGCAGCTCTCGCAGGGATTATGAAAAACTGTTTTTT
CDR3aa: CASSSRRDYEKLFF

abundance: .
j_gene: TRBJ2-3
v_gene: TRBV2
d_gene: TRBD2
CDR3nt: TGTGCCAGCAGTGAGAGGCGGGGGGATACGCAGTATTTT
CDR3aa: CASSERRGDTQYF

abundance: .
j_gene: TRBJ2-7
v_gene: TRBV5-6
d_gene: .
CDR3nt: TGTGCCAGCAGCTTGTCGTCCTCGGGCGAGCAGTACTTC
CDR3aa: CASSLSSSGEQYF

abundance: .
j_gene: TRBJ1-4
v_gene: TRBV2
d_gene: .
CDR3nt: TGTGCCAGCAGCTCAGTGCGGGACCCCGTCAAACTGTTTTTT
CDR3aa: CASSSVRDPVKLFF

abundance: .
j_gene: TRBJ1-1
v_gene: TRBV2
d_gene: TRBD1
CDR3nt: TGTGCCAGCAGTGACAGGGGGGTTTCGGCTTTCTTT
CDR3aa: CASSDRGVSAFF

abundance: .
j_gene: TRBJ2-4
v_gene: TRBV28
d_gene: .
CDR3nt: TGTGCCAGCACCCCGGGGGGCCCCAGAAACATTCAGTACTTC
CDR3aa: CASTPGGPRNIQYF

abundance: few
j_gene: TRBJ1-2
v_gene: TRBV4-2
d_gene: TRBD1
CDR3nt: TGTGCCAGCAGCCCAGGACAGGCGGGCTATGGCTACACCTTC
CDR3aa: CASSPGQAGYGYTF

abundance: .
j_gene: TRBJ1-2
v_gene: TRBV5-1
d_gene: .
CDR3nt: TGCGCCAGCAGCTTATCAGGGGCCTACGGCTACACCTTC
CDR3aa: CASSLSGAYGYTF

abundance: .
j_gene: TRBJ1-4
v_gene: TRBV6-6
d_gene: .
CDR3nt: TGTGCCAGCAGTTACTCCCAGGGCGGTGAAAAACTGTTTTTT
CDR3aa: CASSYSQGGEKLFF

abundance: .
j_gene: TRBJ1-1
v_gene: TRBV5-5
d_gene: TRBD1
CDR3nt: TGTGCCAGCAGCTTGGGACAGGGGGCTCGGGGCACTGAAGCTTTCTTT
CDR3aa: CASSLGQGARGTEAFF

abundance: once
j_gene: TRBJ2-1
v_gene: TRBV28
d_gene: TRBD2
CDR3nt: TGTGCCAGCGGACTAGCGGGAGGGCCCAGCAATGAGCAGTTCTTC
CDR3aa: CASGLAGGPSNEQFF

abundance: .
j_gene: TRBJ1-3
v_gene: TRBV6-5
d_gene: .
CDR3nt: TGTGCCAGCAGCCAGGGGTCGGATGGAAACACCATATATTTT
CDR3aa: CASSQGSDGNTIYF

abundance: .
j_gene: TRBJ1-5
v_gene: TRBV2
d_gene: .
CDR3nt: TGTGCCAGCCAAGCCGAGAGGAATCAGCCCCAGCATTTT
CDR3aa: CASQAERNQPQHF

abundance: .
j_gene: TRBJ1-4
v_gene: TRBV15
d_gene: .
CDR3nt: TGTGCCACCAGCAGAGATGTTACAGGGCTCTGGGTTGAAAAACTGTTTTTT
CDR3aa: CATSRDVTGLWVEKLFF

abundance: .
j_gene: TRBJ2-7
v_gene: TRBV18
d_gene: .
CDR3nt: TGTGCCAGCTCACCGGTACAGGTTACAGTTTACGAGCAGTACTTC
CDR3aa: CASSPVQVTVYEQYF

abundance: .
j_gene: TRBJ2-1
v_gene: TRBV6-5
d_gene: TRBD2
CDR3nt: TGTGCCAGCAGCCCACTAGCGGGAGTTAGGGATGAGCAGTTCTTC
CDR3aa: CASSPLAGVRDEQFF

abundance: .
j_gene: TRBJ2-7
v_gene: TRBV9
d_gene: TRBD2
CDR3nt: TGTGCCAGCAGCGTAGAGGGTAGCGGGGCCTACGAGCAGTACTTC
CDR3aa: CASSVEGSGAYEQYF

abundance: .
j_gene: TRBJ1-6
v_gene: TRBV6-6
d_gene: TRBD1
CDR3nt: TGTGCCAGCAGGACGGACAGGGGCGGATCACCCCTCCACTTT
CDR3aa: CASRTDRGGSPLHF

abundance: .
j_gene: TRBJ2-2
v_gene: TRBV5-5
d_gene: .
CDR3nt: TGTGCCAGCGACAGGAGAGGGGACACCGGGGAGCTGTTTTTT
CDR3aa: CASDRRGDTGELFF

abundance: .
j_gene: TRBJ2-7
v_gene: TRBV11-1
d_gene: TRBD1
CDR3nt: TGTGCCAGCAGCTTAGCCGGCAGGGGGTCCTACGAGCAGTACTTC
CDR3aa: CASSLAGRGSYEQYF

abundance: .
j_gene: TRBJ2-1
v_gene: TRBV7-8
d_gene: TRBD2
CDR3nt: TGTGCCAGCAGTCCCGGGGGCTATAGCGGGAGGTACAATGAGCAGTTCTTC
CDR3aa: CASSPGGYSGRYNEQFF

abundance: .
j_gene: TRBJ1-6
v_gene: TRBV5-1
d_gene: .
CDR3nt: TGCGCCAGCAGACAGCAGGGTGATAATTCACCCCTCCACTTT
CDR3aa: CASRQQGDNSPLHF

abundance: .
j_gene: TRBJ2-1
v_gene: TRBV5-1
d_gene: .
CDR3nt: TGCGCCAGCAGCTTGAGCGGGTACAATGAGCAGTTCTTC
CDR3aa: CASSLSGYNEQFF

abundance: .
j_gene: TRBJ2-1
v_gene: TRBV28
d_gene: .
CDR3nt: TGTGCCAGCGAGGGGACAAGATCGGGCGATGAGCAGTTCTTC
CDR3aa: CASEGTRSGDEQFF

abundance: .
j_gene: TRBJ2-1
v_gene: TRBV19
d_gene: TRBD1
CDR3nt: TGTGCCAGTAGTCTCCCGGGACAGGGGTCGAATGAGCAGTTCTTC
CDR3aa: CASSLPGQGSNEQFF

abundance: .
j_gene: TRBJ1-2
v_gene: TRBV2
d_gene: TRBD1
CDR3nt: TGTGCCAGCAGTGAGGGCGGACAGGGCTATGGCTACACCTTC
CDR3aa: CASSEGGQGYGYTF

abundance: .
j_gene: TRBJ2-5
v_gene: TRBV5-5
d_gene: .
CDR3nt: TGTGCCAGCAGCTGGATACCGGGGCAAGAGACCCAGTACTTC
CDR3aa: CASSWIPGQETQYF

abundance: .
j_gene: TRBJ2-1
v_gene: TRBV6-4
d_gene: .
CDR3nt: TGTGCCAGCAGTTTAGAGACAGGATCCTACAATGAGCAGTTCTTC
CDR3aa: CASSLETGSYNEQFF

abundance: .
j_gene: TRBJ1-2
v_gene: TRBV6-2/TRBV6-3
d_gene: TRBD1
CDR3nt: TGTGCCAGCAGCGAGGGACAGGGGGCCCCTGGGGGCTACACCTTC
CDR3aa: CASSEGQGAPGGYTF

abundance: once
j_gene: TRBJ2-7
v_gene: TRBV11-2
d_gene: .
CDR3nt: TGTGCCAGCAGCCTCGTTTGGGCCCGAGAGGAGCAGTACTTC
CDR3aa: CASSLVWAREEQYF

abundance: once
j_gene: TRBJ2-7
v_gene: TRBV24-1
d_gene: TRBD2
CDR3nt: TGTGCCGAGGGGCTAGCGGGAGAGCAGTACTTC
CDR3aa: CAEGLAGEQYF

abundance: .
j_gene: TRBJ2-3
v_gene: TRBV5-1
d_gene: .
CDR3nt: TGCGCCAGCAGCTTAGCTGGGTCTAGCCCAGATACGCAGTATTTT
CDR3aa: CASSLAGSSPDTQYF

abundance: .
j_gene: TRBJ1-4
v_gene: TRBV28
d_gene: .
CDR3nt: TGTGCCAGCATGAGTAGTACAGTAAATGAAAAACTGTTTTTT
CDR3aa: CASMSSTVNEKLFF

abundance: few
j_gene: TRBJ2-7
v_gene: TRBV4-1
d_gene: .
CDR3nt: TGCGCCAGCAGCCAAGGGACGCAGGGGCTATCCTACGAGCAGTACTTC
CDR3aa: CASSQGTQGLSYEQYF

abundance: once
j_gene: TRBJ2-3
v_gene: TRBV7-3
d_gene: TRBD1
CDR3nt: TGTGCCAGCAGCTTAGACAGGGGGCCCACAGATACGCAGTATTTT
CDR3aa: CASSLDRGPTDTQYF

abundance: .
j_gene: TRBJ1-2
v_gene: TRBV6-5
d_gene: .
CDR3nt: TGTGCCAGCAGCAAAAAACAGGGACCCTATGGCTACACCTTC
CDR3aa: CASSKKQGPYGYTF